Listed here are 20 T cell receptor beta chains from one sample, sequenced in a study of cytomegalovirus exposure and HLA in healthy donors. PCR used 60 Vbeta primers and 13 Jbeta primers. Some clones are missing from TCRdb's copy, which holds only in-frame ones; the method was immunoSEQ multiplex PCR. The data contain some 100,000 clones, around 80% of them singletons. The sample consisted of PBMCs. These receptors were obtained from a woman aged 18 to 35 in good health and CMV-seronegative.

This chain joins TRBV28 and TRBJ1-2; unclear D gene. The CDR3 is 15 residues long. Germline V gene sequence: CDR1 MDHEN, CDR2 SYDVKM. Between the trimmed V and J ends, which lost 5 bases and 1 base, there was a span of 14 bases. CDR3 protein: CASSSGGKGNYGYTF. CDR3 DNA: TGTGCCAGCAGTAGCGGTGGGAAGGGTAACTATGGCTACACCTTC.

This clone has only one observation. The gene calls are TRBV7-9 and TRBJ2-7; TRBD1 matches 7 bases. The CDR3 runs to 15 residues. With V trimmed by 0 bases and J by 1 base, 3 bases remained unmatched. Germline assignment: CDR1 SEHNR and CDR2 FQNEAQ (reference sequence). The CDR3 DNA follows: TGTGCCAGCAGCTTAGCCGGGGACAGTTCCTACGAGCAGTACTTC. The encoded protein is CASSLAGDSSYEQYF.

This chain connects TRBV9 to TRBJ2-1; TRBD2 might be the D (5 bases). The germline V and J ends were trimmed by 4 bases and 8 bases, with 16 bases remaining between them. The CDR3 covers 14 residues. CDR1 and CDR2 from the germline V gene are SGDLS and YYNGEE. CDR3 coding DNA: TGTGCCAGCAGCAAATTCGAGGGATCGTATGAGCAGTTCTTC. Translation: CASSKFEGSYEQFF.

The chain combines TRBV6-6 with TRBJ2-7, with D possibly TRBD2 on 6 matching bases. The V end was cut by 2 bases, the J end by 3 bases, with 17 bases between. This CDR3 comprises 16 residues. The germline gives CDR1 MNHNY, CDR2 SVGAGI (reference sequence). The CDR3 DNA sequence: TGTGCCAGCAGTTACCGGGGGTCCGACCGATTCTACGAGCAGTACTTC. Protein: CASSYRGSDRFYEQYF.

The J gene is TRBJ2-3, the V gene TRBV4-1; 12 positions agree with TRBD1. CDR1 and CDR2 from the germline V gene are MGHRA and YSYEKL. The CDR3 consists of 18 residues. V trimming: 0 bases; J trimming: 4 bases; junction bases outside the gene matches: 8. CDR3 amino acids: CASSQDWGDRGPADTQYF. As DNA, the CDR3 is TGCGCCAGCAGCCAAGATTGGGGGGACAGGGGGCCAGCAGATACGCAGTATTTT.

This chain links TRBV18 with TRBJ2-3; the D gene is possibly TRBD2 (5 bases). Germline V CDR1 and CDR2: KGHSH, LQKENI. V shed 3 bases and J shed 5 bases, with 15 bases lying between them. This CDR3 has 15 amino acids. CDR3 loop: CASSPGGQRRDTQYF. CDR3 bases: TGTGCCAGCTCACCGGGCGGGCAGCGGCGAGATACGCAGTATTTT.

To note about this clone: Its ends do not fully match the called genes, so a read error is possible. The V gene is TRBV7-9, the J gene TRBJ2-6, with 10 nucleotides matching TRBD1. Per the germline V gene, CDR1 is SEHNR and CDR2 is FQNEAQ (reference sequence). This CDR3 has 17 amino acids. Here the CDR3 DNA reads TGTTCCAGCAGCTCCAGAGGACAGGGGGCTGGGGCCAACGTCCTGACTTTC. Translation: CSSSSRGQGAGANVLTF.

This clone came up once. This rearrangement joins TRBV6-5 to TRBJ2-7, with 9 bases that match TRBD1. Losses at the gene ends were 5 bases for V and 3 bases for J; bases not matched to a gene: 5. The CDR3 consists of 14 residues. Germline CDR1 is MNHEY and CDR2 is SVGAGI. CDR3 residues: CASSPGQGLYEQYF. In nucleotides, the CDR3 is TGTGCCAGCAGTCCGGGACAGGGACTCTACGAGCAGTACTTC.

The genes are TRBV7-6 and TRBJ2-1, with a possible D match to TRBD2 (5 bases). The CDR3 consists of 16 residues. V dropped 0 bases and J dropped 3 bases, with 12 bases sitting between them. CDR1 and CDR2 from the germline V gene are SGHVS and FNYEAQ. The CDR3 region has the DNA TGTGCCAGCAGCTTAGCGCGGGTGGGCCTCTACAATGAGCAGTTCTTC. It codes for CASSLARVGLYNEQFF.

The chain has TRBV14 and TRBJ2-5; D remains ambiguous. CDR1 and CDR2 (germline): SGHDN, FVKESK. CDR3 length: 14 residues. Trimming took 2 bases from V and 7 from J, leaving 14 bases between them. The CDR3 sequence is CASSQSMIGGTQYF. DNA of the CDR3: TGTGCCAGCAGCCAAAGTATGATCGGTGGGACCCAGTACTTC. Supplemented by reference TRBV14 and TRBJ2-5, the full variable domain reads EAGVTQFPSHSVIEKGQTVTLRCDPISGHDNLYWYRRVMGKEIKFLLHFVKESKQDESGMPNNRFLAERTGGTYSTLKVQPAELEDSGVYFCASSQSMIGGTQYFGPGTRLLVL.

V and J are TRBV2 and TRBJ2-3; unclear D gene. The CDR3 totals 14 residues. Germline V lookup: CDR1 SNHLY, CDR2 FYNNEI. Between the trimmed V and J ends, which lost 4 bases and 1 base, there was a span of 9 bases. The CDR3 region is CASSGASRTDTQYF. The CDR3 coding sequence is TGTGCCAGCAGTGGGGCCTCGCGCACAGATACGCAGTATTTT.

The chain couples TRBV7-2 to TRBJ2-1, with TRBD1 as a possible D gene (7 bases). The V gene lost 1 base and the J gene lost 1 base, with 11 bases spanning the gap. The CDR3 runs to 16 residues. Germline V gives CDR1 SGHTA, CDR2 FQGNSA. CDR3 DNA sequence: TGTGCCAGCAGCTTAGTGGCAGGGGGGTCCTACAATGAGCAGTTCTTC. Its translation is CASSLVAGGSYNEQFF. Drawing the rest from reference TRBV7-2 and TRBJ2-1, the complete variable domain is GAGVSQSPSNKVTEKGKDVELRCDPISGHTALYWYRQSLGQGLEFLIYFQGNSAPDKSGLPSDRFSAERTGGSVSTLTIQRTQQEDSAVYLCASSLVAGGSYNEQFFGPGTRLTVL.

This rearrangement joins TRBV30 to TRBJ2-7; possible D gene TRBD2, 6 bases. The CDR3 consists of 14 residues. Germline V CDR1 and CDR2: GTSNPN, SVGIG (reference sequence). V was trimmed by 2 bases and J by 2 bases, leaving 13 bases between them. As DNA, the CDR3 is TGTGCCTGGAGTCAGAGACTAGGGGCCTACGAGCAGTACTTC. Amino acids: CAWSQRLGAYEQYF.

This clone was detected only once. This sequence joins TRBV29-1 and TRBJ1-1; D remains ambiguous. CDR1 is SQVTM, CDR2 ANQGSEA, per germline. Trimming took 4 bases from V and 0 from J, leaving 6 bases between them. This CDR3 comprises 12 residues. This CDR3 reads CSVGTVNTEAFF. In DNA form, the CDR3 reads TGCAGCGTTGGAACGGTGAACACTGAAGCTTTCTTT. Complete variable domain (other parts from reference TRBV29-1 and TRBJ1-1): SAVISQKPSRDICQRGTSLTIQCQVDSQVTMMFWYRQQPGQSLTLIATANQGSEATYESGFVIDKFPISRPNLTFSTLTVSNMSPEDSSIYLCSVGTVNTEAFFGQGTRLTVV.

The J gene is TRBJ1-4, the V gene TRBV6-5; D perhaps matches TRBD1 (6 bases). Germline-derived CDR1 and CDR2 are MNHEY and SVGAGI. Trimming removed 6 bases from V and 12 bases from J, with 14 bases in between. The CDR3 has 12 amino acids. CDR3 DNA: TGTGCCAGCAGCTTGGGACACGGCGAACTGTTTTTT. Residues: CASSLGHGELFF.

V gene TRBV15 combines with J gene TRBJ2-2; no definite D call. V was clipped by 5 bases and J by 4 bases, with 11 bases between them. The CDR3 sequence is 14 residues long. Germline assignment: CDR1 LNHNV and CDR2 YYDKDF (reference sequence). The CDR3 sequence is CATSVIAVTGELFF. The CDR3 DNA reads TGTGCCACCAGCGTCATAGCTGTCACCGGGGAGCTGTTTTTT.

A word on this clone: Other DNA sequences in this sample translate to the same CDR3. This chain links TRBV7-2 with TRBJ2-7; 7 positions match TRBD2. J gave up 6 bases and V 5 bases, and 25 bases lay outside the gene matches. The CDR3 loop spans 19 amino acids. The germline V gene encodes CDR1 SGHTA and CDR2 FQGNSA. The CDR3 here is CASSQISSRTSGRRFEQYF. In DNA, the CDR3 is TGTGCCAGCAGCCAAATATCCAGTAGGACTAGTGGGAGGAGGTTCGAGCAGTACTTC.

This sequence joins TRBV27 and TRBJ1-6; D not certain. CDR1 is MNHEY and CDR2 is SMNVEV in the germline V gene (reference sequence). The CDR3 extends over 14 amino acids. Deletions cut 11 bases from V and 5 bases from J, with 16 bases between. CDR3 coding DNA: TGTGCCTCGGGGTGGGTTAGGAATAATTCACCCCTCCACTTT. Translation: CASGWVRNNSPLHF.

The CDR3 DNA follows: TGTGCCAGTAGGAGGGCTAGCGGGGCGCTAAAGCAGTTCTTC. It yields the protein CASRRASGALKQFF. The chain has TRBV19 and TRBJ2-1; TRBD2 agrees at 9 bases. V was pared by 6 bases and J by 11 bases, with 11 bases of the junction left unmatched. CDR1 and CDR2 from the germline V gene are LNHDA and SQIVND (reference sequence). CDR3 size: 14 residues.

V usage is TRBV23-1 and J usage is TRBJ2-2, with 7 nucleotides matching TRBD1. TRBV23-1 is given ORF status, its function remaining uncertain. CDR3 length: 16 amino acids. With 4 bases clipped from V and 1 base from J, the junction kept 6 bases outside the gene matches. Here the CDR3 reads CASSRTGTENTGELFF. CDR3 DNA sequence: TGCGCCAGCAGTCGAACCGGGACAGAGAACACCGGGGAGCTGTTTTTT.